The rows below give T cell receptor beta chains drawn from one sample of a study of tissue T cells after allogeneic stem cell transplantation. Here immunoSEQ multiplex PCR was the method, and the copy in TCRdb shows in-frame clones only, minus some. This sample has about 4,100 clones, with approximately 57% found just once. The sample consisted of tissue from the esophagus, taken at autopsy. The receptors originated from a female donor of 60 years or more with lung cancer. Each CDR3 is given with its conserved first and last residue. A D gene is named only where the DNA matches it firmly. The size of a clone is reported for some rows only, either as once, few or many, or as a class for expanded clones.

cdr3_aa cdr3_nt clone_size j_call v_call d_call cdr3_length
CASSSSVAETQYF TGTGCCAGCAGTAGTAGCGTCGCAGAGACCCAGTACTTC NA TRBJ2-5 TRBV6-2/TRBV6-3 NA 13
CSASGGQLAEAFF TGCAGTGCTAGTGGTGGGCAGCTAGCTGAAGCTTTCTTT NA TRBJ1-1 TRBV20-1 NA 13
CASSFSTGVGETQYF TGTGCCAGCAGCTTCTCGACGGGGGTTGGGGAGACCCAGTACTTC NA TRBJ2-5 TRBV11-2 NA 15
CASRNRDRGLGYTF TGTGCCAGCAGGAACCGGGACAGGGGGCTAGGCTACACCTTC NA TRBJ1-2 TRBV6-5 TRBD1 14
CASSSITTDTQYF TGTGCCAGCAGTTCCATTACCACAGATACGCAGTATTTT NA TRBJ2-3 TRBV12-3/TRBV12-4 NA 13
CATGGRARTDTQYF TGTGCCACGGGCGGGAGGGCCAGAACAGATACGCAGTATTTT NA TRBJ2-3 TRBV19 TRBD2 14
CAWSEGSGNSPLHF TGTGCCTGGAGTGAGGGATCAGGGAATTCACCCCTCCACTTT NA TRBJ1-6 TRBV30 NA 14
CAWRGTGGFTGELFF TGTGCCTGGAGGGGGACAGGGGGTTTCACCGGGGAGCTGTTTTTT once TRBJ2-2 TRBV30 TRBD1 15
CASSLWSAPRSPLHF TGTGCCAGCAGCTTGTGGTCCGCGCCCAGATCACCCCTCCACTTT NA TRBJ1-6 TRBV5-6 NA 15
CASSHTGETQYF TGTGCCAGCAGCCATACTGGTGAGACCCAGTACTTC few TRBJ2-5 TRBV11-3 NA 12
CARSNTGELFF TGTGCCCGATCCAATACCGGGGAGCTGTTTTTT NA TRBJ2-2 TRBV7-9 NA 11
CASSQDLNREEDTEAFF TGTGCCAGCAGCCAAGACCTTAACAGGGAGGAGGACACTGAAGCTTTCTTT NA TRBJ1-1 TRBV3-1/TRBV3-2 NA 17
CASSSILTSGGGKTQYF TGTGCCAGCAGCTCAATCTTGACTAGCGGGGGCGGAAAGACCCAGTACTTC NA TRBJ2-5 TRBV7-9 TRBD2 17
CASSTRDRGLMNTEAFF TGTGCCAGTAGTACCCGGGACAGGGGGCTTATGAACACTGAAGCTTTCTTT NA TRBJ1-1 TRBV19 TRBD1 17
CASSHREEKEPNKRANTGELFF TGTGCCAGCAGCCATAGGGAAGAAAAGGAACCGAACAAGAGGGCGAACACCGGGGAGCTGTTTTTT once TRBJ2-2 TRBV3-1/TRBV3-2 NA 22
CASSLTPQETQYF TGTGCCAGCAGCTTAACCCCACAAGAGACCCAGTACTTC NA TRBJ2-5 TRBV7-2 NA 13
CASSPRERGGYTF TGTGCCAGCTCACCACGGGAAAGAGGAGGCTACACCTTC NA TRBJ1-2 TRBV18 NA 13
CASSQQGIYGYTF TGTGCCAGCAGCCAACAGGGGATCTATGGCTACACCTTC NA TRBJ1-2 TRBV14 NA 13
CASSLGGVLLSTDTQYF TGTGCCAGCAGCTTGGGCGGGGTTCTCCTTAGCACAGATACGCAGTATTTT NA TRBJ2-3 TRBV5-5 NA 17
CASSMEVGNQPQHF TGTGCCAGTAGTATGGAGGTGGGCAATCAGCCCCAGCATTTT medium-sized TRBJ1-5 TRBV19 NA 14
CASSPSNEKLFF TGTGCCAGTTCCCCCAGTAATGAAAAACTGTTTTTT NA TRBJ1-4 TRBV19 NA 12
CASSGYGFFGYTF TGTGCCAGCAGTGGGTACGGGTTTTTTGGCTACACCTTC NA TRBJ1-2 TRBV2 NA 13
CASSRNGLAGGTDTQYF TGTGCCAGTAGTAGAAACGGACTAGCGGGAGGCACAGATACGCAGTATTTT few TRBJ2-3 TRBV19 TRBD2 17
CASSRNPGLAGDTKNIQYF TGCGCCAGCAGCAGGAATCCGGGACTAGCGGGTGATACCAAAAACATTCAGTACTTC NA TRBJ2-4 TRBV5-1 TRBD2 19
CASSLGFTEAFF TGTGCCAGCAGCTTAGGGTTCACTGAAGCTTTCTTT NA TRBJ1-1 TRBV11-2 NA 12
CASSDSYSYEQYF TGTGCCAGCAGCGACAGCTACTCCTACGAGCAGTACTTC large TRBJ2-7 TRBV7-9 NA 13
CASSYGGQGDEQYF TGTGCCAGCAGTTACGGAGGGCAGGGCGACGAGCAGTACTTC NA TRBJ2-7 TRBV6-5 NA 14
CASSYSFFEKLFF TGTGCCAGCAGTTACAGTTTTTTTGAAAAACTGTTTTTT once TRBJ1-4 TRBV6-6 NA 13
CASSHQGPNQPQHF TGTGCCAGCAGCCACCAGGGACCCAATCAGCCCCAGCATTTT NA TRBJ1-5 TRBV7-9 NA 14
CASSFGNSPLHF TGTGCCAGCAGTTTTGGAAATTCACCCCTCCACTTT NA TRBJ1-6 TRBV12-3/TRBV12-4 NA 12
CASSSWTLENEKLFF TGTGCCAGCAGCTCCTGGACACTAGAGAATGAAAAACTGTTTTTT few TRBJ1-4 TRBV11-2 NA 15
CASSHPGQGNTEAFF TGTGCCAGCAGCCACCCGGGACAGGGTAACACTGAAGCTTTCTTT NA TRBJ1-1 TRBV5-5 TRBD1 15
CASSLEASAGRDTQYF TGTGCCAGCAGCTTAGAAGCTAGCGCGGGGCGAGATACGCAGTATTTT few TRBJ2-3 TRBV7-9 NA 16